A selection of T cell receptor beta chains follows, all from one sample in a study of blood T cell dynamics during melanoma immunotherapy. Using immunoSEQ multiplex PCR, the repertoire was profiled, and TCRdb retains in-frame clones only, with some absent. The sample shows under 15,000 clones, approximately 90% of them seen only once. The material was effector memory CD8+ T cells from blood, obtained from a patient treated with checkpoint blockade. Receptors were obtained from a human donor with melanoma. Each CDR3 is given with its conserved first and last residue. A D gene is named only where the DNA matches it firmly. A row's size may be missing; if present it is once, few, many or a size class.

>-|TRBV11-2|-|TRBJ2-7
CASSTKTGNYEQYF
TGTGCCAGCAGCACTAAGACAGGCAACTACGAGCAGTACTTC
>-|TRBV6-5|-|TRBJ1-3
CASSLGNGNTIYF
TGTGCCAGCAGTTTAGGGAATGGAAACACCATATATTTT
>-|TRBV28|-|TRBJ1-1
CASLETGNTEAFF
TGTGCCAGCCTAGAGACAGGGAACACTGAAGCTTTCTTT
>-|TRBV2|TRBD1|TRBJ2-7
CAIPGQGASEQYF
TGTGCCATCCCGGGTCAGGGGGCTAGCGAGCAGTACTTC
>-|TRBV7-2|-|TRBJ1-4
CASSFQYTTNEKLFF
TGTGCCAGCAGCTTTCAATATACAACTAATGAAAAACTGTTTTTT
>-|TRBV4-1|TRBD1|TRBJ2-7
CASSQASLGQGFHEQYF
TGCGCCAGCAGCCAGGCTTCACTGGGACAGGGGTTCCACGAGCAGTACTTC
>-|TRBV7-9|TRBD2|TRBJ2-1
CASSPKPSGRASWYNEQFF
TGTGCCAGCAGCCCGAAACCTAGCGGGAGGGCCTCATGGTACAATGAGCAGTTCTTC
>-|TRBV7-8|-|TRBJ2-7
CASSLGGREQYF
TGTGCCAGCAGCTTAGGAGGGCGCGAGCAGTACTTC
>-|TRBV27|TRBD2|TRBJ2-3
CASSGFLAETDTQYF
TGTGCCAGCAGCGGATTCCTAGCGGAGACAGATACGCAGTATTTT
>-|TRBV7-6|TRBD2|TRBJ2-1
CASSPTGLAGYNEQFF
TGTGCCAGCAGCCCAACGGGACTAGCGGGCTACAATGAGCAGTTCTTC
>once|TRBV5-1|-|TRBJ2-1
CASSFSGNNEQFF
TGCGCCAGCAGCTTTTCGGGGAACAATGAGCAGTTCTTC
>-|TRBV5-1|TRBD1|TRBJ2-5
CASSPQDRGRGETQYF
TGCGCCAGCAGCCCCCAAGACAGGGGGCGGGGGGAGACCCAGTACTTC
>-|TRBV11-3|-|TRBJ1-1
CASSFRTDTEAFF
TGTGCCAGCAGCTTCCGGACAGACACTGAAGCTTTCTTT
>-|TRBV6-5|-|TRBJ2-1
CASSDSPSYNEQFF
TGTGCCAGCAGCGACAGTCCTTCCTACAATGAGCAGTTCTTC
>-|TRBV2|TRBD1|TRBJ2-2
CARSWTGPNTGELFF
TGTGCCAGATCTTGGACAGGGCCGAACACCGGGGAGCTGTTTTTT
>-|TRBV9|-|TRBJ1-4
CASSAPRDGLLFF
TGTGCCAGCAGCGCCCCTAGGGACGGGTTACTGTTTTTT
>-|TRBV6-5|TRBD1|TRBJ2-1
CASSYKGQGNEQFF
TGTGCCAGCAGTTACAAGGGACAGGGGAATGAGCAGTTCTTC
>-|TRBV29-1|-|TRBJ2-2
CSVEKGVNTGELFF
TGCAGCGTTGAAAAGGGGGTCAACACCGGGGAGCTGTTTTTT
>-|TRBV11-2|-|TRBJ2-1
CASSLTAGNNEQFF
TGTGCCAGCAGCTTGACGGCAGGGAACAATGAGCAGTTCTTC
>-|TRBV27|-|TRBJ1-1
CASSPLAVGTEAFF
TGTGCCAGCAGCCCACTGGCAGTGGGCACTGAAGCTTTCTTT
>-|TRBV13|TRBD1|TRBJ2-7
CASSLIPGQESNEQYF
TGTGCCAGCAGCTTAATCCCCGGACAGGAAAGCAACGAGCAGTACTTC
>-|TRBV13|-|TRBJ2-2
CASSSGSPGELFF
TGTGCCAGCAGCTCAGGTAGTCCCGGGGAGCTGTTTTTT
>-|TRBV6-5|-|TRBJ2-5
CASSSTGWGETQYF
TGTGCCAGCAGTTCCACAGGGTGGGGAGAGACCCAGTACTTC
>few|TRBV7-9|TRBD2|TRBJ2-7
CASRPRSGNYEQYF
TGTGCCAGCCGACCCCGTAGCGGGAACTACGAGCAGTACTTC
>-|TRBV14|-|TRBJ1-2
CASSQDVGPSGYTF
TGTGCCAGCAGCCAAGATGTGGGTCCGTCTGGCTACACCTTC
>-|TRBV27|TRBD1|TRBJ1-2
CASSSSGGDVLGYTF
TGTGCCAGCAGTTCTTCAGGGGGCGATGTGTTAGGCTACACCTTC
>-|TRBV19|-|TRBJ2-2
CASSGFHRAGELFF
TGTGCCAGTAGTGGGTTTCACAGGGCCGGGGAGCTGTTTTTT
>-|TRBV18|-|TRBJ1-1
CASSPGIQNSAEAFF
TGTGCCAGCTCCCCAGGGATCCAAAATTCGGCTGAAGCTTTCTTT
>once|TRBV19|-|TRBJ2-2
CATIVPAGTGELFF
TGTGCCACCATAGTCCCGGCAGGCACCGGGGAGCTGTTTTTT